This T cell receptor beta chain originates from a study of post-analysis software for immune sequencing data. Note on this clonotype: Antigen specificity is unknown.

Overall study findings and caveats: With TRBV5-6, TRBV5-1 and TRBV20-1 included, about five TRBV segments were more frequent in patients than in controls.

Deletions cut 2 bases from V and 5 bases from J, with 28 bases between. Germline V CDR1 and CDR2: DFQATT, SNEGSKA (reference sequence). The CDR3 extends over 19 amino acids. Incorporated into the TCR beta cDNA libraries were unique molecular identifiers, which served to reduce PCR and sequencing biases. Using its own MiXCR run on the PCR reads, TCRdb lists one record per CDR3 protein. This sample yields around 770,000 distinct CDR3 sequences, of which about 43% are seen a single time; roughly 4.9% belongs to the top ten. The rearrangement joins TRBV20-1 to TRBJ2-1, with D possibly being TRBD2 (6 bases). The TCR originated in a girl aged 10 to 17 with multiple sclerosis. Sequenced input: blood. The CDR3 DNA reads as TGCAGTGCTAGACACTCCGCATCTCCGGGACTCACATGGGACAATGAGCAGTTCTTC. Translated: CSARHSASPGLTWDNEQFF.